These T cell receptor beta chains were read from a single sample in a study of CD8 T cells in ankylosing spondylitis. MiXCR was run by TCRdb on the 5' RACE reads, yielding one entry per CDR3 protein. The profile shows about 300,000 distinct CDR3 sequences, more than 9% of them singletons. The specimen was blood, either unsorted or a sorted T cell fraction (not recorded which). The receptors originated from a female donor with ankylosing spondylitis or in good health (not recorded which). The CDR3 runs from the conserved cysteine through the conserved F or W. D genes are given only for firm matches. Where a row states a size, it is once, few, many or the class of an expanded clone; other rows omit it.

CDR3 | DNA | J | V | D | size | length
CSARQGRGLTKETQYF | TGCAGTGCTAGACAAGGCCGTGGACTTACCAAAGAGACCCAGTACTTC | TRBJ2-5 | TRBV20-1 | NA | NA | 16
CAKCGSTQAKNIQYF | TGTGCCAAGTGCGGGAGCACTCAAGCCAAAAACATTCAGTACTTC | TRBJ2-4 | TRBV12-3/TRBV12-4 | TRBD2 | many | 15
CSVAASGSWNEQFF | TGCAGCGTTGCAGCTAGCGGGAGTTGGAATGAGCAGTTCTTC | TRBJ2-1 | TRBV29-1 | TRBD2 | NA | 14
CAIEGDGTYEQYF | TGTGCCATCGAGGGAGACGGAACCTACGAGCAGTACTTC | TRBJ2-7 | TRBV10-3 | NA | many | 13
CASSSQGGYTEAFF | TGTGCCAGCAGCTCTCAAGGGGGCTACACTGAAGCTTTCTTT | TRBJ1-1 | TRBV7-8 | TRBD1 | many | 14
CASSQDQGIGGYTF | TGTGCCAGCAGCCAAGATCAAGGAATCGGTGGCTACACCTTC | TRBJ1-2 | TRBV14 | NA | few | 14
CASSLAGQEPSYEQYF | TGTGCCAGCAGCTTAGCGGGACAGGAACCATCCTACGAGCAGTACTTC | TRBJ2-7 | TRBV7-2 | TRBD1 | NA | 16
CCARVGGAYSNQPQHF | TGCTGTGCTAGAGTGGGTGGGGCATATAGCAATCAGCCCCAGCATTTT | TRBJ1-5 | TRBV20-1 | NA | NA | 16
CASSQDPTGTNQPQHF | TGTGCCAGCAGCCAGGATCCGACAGGGACTAACCAGCCCCAGCATTTT | TRBJ1-5 | TRBV4-2 | TRBD1 | NA | 16
CASSSGGDGLNSPLHF | TGCGCCAGCAGCTCAGGGGGGGACGGCCTTAATTCACCCCTCCACTTT | TRBJ1-6 | TRBV10-2 | TRBD1 | few | 16
CASCYKDPDTQYF | TGCGCCAGCTGCTACAAGGATCCAGATACGCAGTATTTT | TRBJ2-3 | TRBV5-1 | NA | NA | 13
CASSEFSGRGQGGNEQFF | TGTGCCAGCAGTGAATTTTCGGGTAGGGGACAGGGTGGGAATGAGCAGTTCTTC | TRBJ2-1 | TRBV2 | TRBD1 | NA | 18
CASSQDRGPARGADTQYF | TGCGCCAGCAGCCAAGATCGCGGCCCGGCCAGAGGCGCAGATACGCAGTATTTT | TRBJ2-3 | TRBV4-1 | NA | NA | 18
CASSRTFGSYGYTF | TGTGCCAGCAGCCGCACCTTTGGCAGCTATGGCTACACCTTC | TRBJ1-2 | TRBV28 | NA | many | 14
CASSIWTGPETQYF | TGTGCCAGCAGCATCTGGACAGGGCCGGAGACCCAGTACTTC | TRBJ2-5 | TRBV7-8 | TRBD1 | NA | 14
CAIRTTENTEAFF | TGTGCCATAAGGACGACAGAGAACACTGAAGCTTTCTTT | TRBJ1-1 | TRBV10-3 | NA | NA | 13
CAISDPGLAGKRGETQYF | TGTGCCATCAGTGATCCGGGACTAGCGGGAAAAAGGGGAGAGACCCAGTACTTC | TRBJ2-5 | TRBV10-3 | TRBD2 | NA | 18
CASSLGGPEGTEAFF | TGCGCCAGCAGCTTGGGGGGCCCAGAGGGCACTGAAGCTTTCTTT | TRBJ1-1 | TRBV5-1 | NA | many | 15